One sample yielded the 14 T cell receptor beta chains listed below, sequenced in a study of immune cell composition in non-small cell lung cancer. Assay used: immunoSEQ multiplex PCR; TCRdb lists only in-frame clones, some missing. The sample includes 2,500 or so clones, 76% seen only once; the top ten take less than 5.5%. Sequences were obtained from lung tumor tissue. These receptors all come from a human donor with non-small cell lung cancer.

This clone was counted a few times. V usage is TRBV6-1 and J usage is TRBJ2-7, with 8 bases identical to TRBD1. Germline CDR1 is MNHNS and CDR2 is SASEGT. The ends lost 7 bases at V and 3 bases at J; junction bases unmatched: 8. The CDR3 covers 14 residues. DNA of the CDR3: TGTGCCAGCAACCCGGGACAGGTGAGCTACGAGCAGTACTTC. Protein sequence: CASNPGQVSYEQYF.

The V gene is TRBV10-1, the J gene TRBJ2-1; 8 bases align to TRBD2. The CDR3 totals 15 residues. In germline, CDR1 is WNHNN, CDR2 SYGVQD (reference sequence). The ends lost 3 bases at V and 2 bases at J; junction bases unmatched: 3. Here the CDR3 reads CASSEAGVPYNEQFF. The CDR3 DNA reads TGCGCCAGCAGTGAAGCGGGAGTGCCCTACAATGAGCAGTTCTTC.

This chain joins TRBV9 and TRBJ1-4, with TRBD1 matching 9 bases. CDR3 length: 17 residues. V was pared by 0 bases and J by 3 bases, with 6 bases of the junction left unmatched. Germline V gene data show CDR1 as SGDLS and CDR2 as YYNGEE. The CDR3 is CASSVGYRGLSNEKLFF. In DNA form, the CDR3 reads TGTGCCAGCAGCGTAGGATACAGGGGGCTTTCTAATGAAAAACTGTTTTTT.

The chain couples TRBV18 to TRBJ1-1, with TRBD1 matching 8 bases. With V trimmed by 4 bases and J by 5 bases, 9 bases remained unmatched. CDR3 size: 15 residues. Germline V gene data show CDR1 as KGHSH and CDR2 as LQKENI. CDR3 nucleotide sequence: TGTGCCAGCTCACGCTCGGGACAGGCTGGAACTGAAGCTTTCTTT. This translates into CASSRSGQAGTEAFF.

The chain carries TRBV6-5 and TRBJ2-7, with 13 bases that match TRBD2. The CDR3 is made up of 15 amino acids. After removal of 6 bases from V and 3 bases from J, the junction contained 5 bases not matched to a gene. The germline V gene encodes CDR1 MNHEY and CDR2 SVGAGI. This CDR3 reads CASRGLAGYLYEQYF. CDR3 bases: TGTGCCAGCAGGGGACTAGCGGGATATCTCTACGAGCAGTACTTC.

This clone was seen a handful of times. CDR3 in DNA: TGTGCCAGCAGCCCGGGACACTGGGGCGTCACTGAAGCTTTCTTT. Its translation: CASSPGHWGVTEAFF. J is TRBJ1-1 and V is TRBV7-9; a possible D gene is TRBD1 (6 bases). CDR1 SEHNR and CDR2 FQNEAQ come from the germline V gene (reference sequence). The CDR3 is 15 residues long. Trimming left V 5 bases short and J 4 bases short, with 17 bases between.

V and J are TRBV7-9 and TRBJ1-6, with D possibly being TRBD1 (6 bases). V dropped 7 bases and J dropped 6 bases, with 19 bases sitting between them. The CDR3 totals 16 residues. Germline V gene data show CDR1 as SEHNR and CDR2 as FQNEAQ (reference sequence). The CDR3 reads CASTEGRTASNSPLHF. In DNA form, the CDR3 reads TGTGCCAGCACGGAAGGCAGGACAGCTTCTAATTCACCCCTCCACTTT. Based on the CDR3 plus reference TRBV7-9 and TRBJ1-6, the full variable domain is DTGVSQNPRHKITKRGQNVTFRCDPISEHNRLYWYRQTLGQGPEFLTYFQNEAQLEKSRLLSDRFSAERPKGSFSTLEIQRTEQGDSAMYLCASTEGRTASNSPLHFGNGTRLTVT.

V usage is TRBV2 and J usage is TRBJ2-3; possibly TRBD2 for D (7 bases). With 6 bases removed from V and 3 bases from J, the gap between germline ends came to 16 bases. The CDR3 runs 15 residues. The germline gives CDR1 SNHLY, CDR2 FYNNEI. The CDR3 nucleotides read TGTGCCAGCAGCCTCCAAAGGGGGGGTACAGATACGCAGTATTTT. Its protein is CASSLQRGGTDTQYF. Full variable domain (remainder filled in from reference TRBV2 and TRBJ2-3): EPEVTQTPSHQVTQMGQEVILRCVPISNHLYFYWYRQILGQKVEFLVSFYNNEISEKSEIFDDQFSVERPDGSNFTLKIRSTKLEDSAMYFCASSLQRGGTDTQYFGPGTRLTVL.

This clone was detected a few times. V is TRBV19 and J is TRBJ2-1; D is unclear. Trimming took 3 bases from V and 6 from J, leaving 9 bases between them. Germline CDR1 and CDR2: LNHDA and SQIVND (reference sequence). The CDR3 length is 13 residues. The CDR3 spells CASSIGQANEQFF. Written as DNA, the CDR3 is TGTGCCAGTAGTATTGGGCAGGCCAATGAGCAGTTCTTC.

The genes are TRBV5-1 and TRBJ2-5; the D gene is possibly TRBD2 (6 bases). The V gene's germline CDR1 is SGHRS and CDR2 YFSETQ. This CDR3 has 14 residues. Trimming cost V 6 bases and J 2 bases, with 14 bases left between them. The CDR3 is CASIGGALQETQYF. CDR3 sequence (DNA): TGCGCCAGCATAGGAGGGGCCCTACAAGAGACCCAGTACTTC.

This rearrangement joins TRBV19 to TRBJ1-5; 8 bases are shared with TRBD1. V was pared by 8 bases and J by 0 bases, with 3 bases of the junction left unmatched. The CDR3 sequence is 14 residues long. Germline V gene data show CDR1 as LNHDA and CDR2 as SQIVND (reference sequence). CDR3 loop: CASSGTGSNQPQHF. CDR3 bases: TGTGCCAGTTCCGGGACAGGTAGCAATCAGCCCCAGCATTTT.

This clone was seen just once. V gene TRBV5-4 combines with J gene TRBJ2-7, with a tentative D call TRBD1 (8 bases). Germline V gene lookup returns CDR1 SGHNT and CDR2 YYREEE (reference sequence). The CDR3 loop spans 15 amino acids. V was pared by 0 bases and J by 5 bases, with 15 bases between. CDR3 region: CASSLGGGQDHEQYF. The CDR3, as DNA: TGTGCCAGCAGCTTGGGGGGGGGACAGGACCACGAGCAGTACTTC.

The chain carries TRBV6-6 and TRBJ1-3; D unresolved. CDR3 length: 14 residues. The V end was cut by 7 bases, the J end by 0 bases, with 10 bases between. In germline, CDR1 is MNHNY, CDR2 SVGAGI (reference sequence). CDR3: CASMGQVSGNTIYF. The CDR3 DNA reads as TGTGCCAGCATGGGCCAAGTCTCTGGAAACACCATATATTTT.

The chain uses TRBV2 and TRBJ2-3; 10 nucleotides line up with TRBD2. The CDR3 runs to 15 residues. CDR1 and CDR2 from the germline V gene are SNHLY and FYNNEI. The J segment lost 3 bases and the V segment lost 4 bases, leaving 4 bases of the junction unmatched. CDR3 residues: CASSALAGETDTQYF. For the CDR3, the DNA is TGTGCCAGCAGTGCGCTAGCGGGAGAAACAGATACGCAGTATTTT.